This T cell receptor (beta chain) was recovered during a study of CD8 T cells in ankylosing spondylitis. General study points: A TCR beta motif of about 8 highly homologous variants appeared characteristic of ankylosing spondylitis blood.

The CDR3 is 14 amino acids. Germline V gene sequence: CDR1 SGHRS, CDR2 YFSETQ. V lost 6 bases and J 6 bases, leaving 18 bases between the germline ends. Only a few counts were recorded for this clonotype. Its target is not known. TCRdb analysed the 5' RACE reads with MiXCR anew, one entry per CDR3 protein. This table holds some 450,000 distinct CDR3 sequences, about a sixth found once. The source is a male donor with ankylosing spondylitis. The sequencing sample was made of blood, either unsorted or a sorted T cell fraction (not recorded which). The chain couples TRBV5-1 to TRBJ1-1, with D unresolved. CDR3: CASKVQLNAAEAFF. CDR3 DNA sequence: TGCGCCAGCAAGGTTCAGTTGAATGCCGCTGAAGCTTTCTTT.